The 11 T cell receptor beta chains below all came from one sample that was sequenced in a study of T cell changes during pregnancy in multiple sclerosis. The table came from immunoSEQ multiplex PCR; TCRdb's copy has only in-frame clones and leaves some out. This table holds around 78,000 clones, roughly 93% found once. The source was peripheral blood, collected in the second trimester of pregnancy. Receptors originate from a female donor with multiple sclerosis, enrolled in a pregnancy study.

This clone was seen once. This chain connects TRBV7-2 to TRBJ2-3, with D possibly TRBD2 on 6 matching bases. Germline values: CDR1 SGHTA, CDR2 FQGNSA. V gave up 4 bases and J gave up 5 bases, with 16 bases separating them. There are 15 residues in the CDR3. The CDR3 is CASSSRDWAGDTQYF. The CDR3 nucleotides read TGTGCCAGCAGCTCGAGGGACTGGGCGGGAGATACGCAGTATTTT.

The rearrangement joins TRBV6-1 to TRBJ2-2, with D tentatively TRBD1 (5 bases). The CDR3 has 15 residues. Between the trimmed V and J ends, which lost 8 bases and 1 base, there was a span of 14 bases. CDR1 and CDR2 (germline): MNHNS, SASEGT. CDR3 coding DNA: TGTGCCAGCCACCTGGAGCAGGGGAACACCGGGGAGCTGTTTTTT. Translating it yields CASHLEQGNTGELFF.

CDR3 DNA sequence: TGTGCCAGCAGCTCCGGCGGGACAGCCACCGGGGAGCTGTTTTTT. Translated, it gives CASSSGGTATGELFF. The chain carries TRBV5-6 and TRBJ2-2, with D possibly being TRBD1 (7 bases). This CDR3 contains 15 residues. The germline V and J ends were trimmed by 3 bases and 4 bases, with 13 bases remaining between them. CDR1 is SGHDT, CDR2 YYEEEE, per germline.

V is TRBV7-8 and J is TRBJ2-2, with a tentative D call TRBD1 (7 bases). CDR1 is SGHVS and CDR2 is FQNEAQ in the germline V gene. The CDR3 totals 14 residues. V was trimmed by 5 bases and J by 3 bases, leaving 10 bases between them. CDR3 DNA sequence: TGTGCCAGCAGCGCCAGGGGGGACACCGGGGAGCTGTTTTTT. Its translation is CASSARGDTGELFF.

The J gene is TRBJ1-2, the V gene TRBV12-2. TRBV12-2 is a documented pseudogene. CDR3 length: 13 amino acids. Here the CDR3 DNA reads TGTGCAAGTCGCTTGGGGGGTGACACTGGCTACACCTTC. Translating it yields CASRLGGDTGYTF.

This chain connects TRBV14 to TRBJ1-6; no definite D call. The V gene lost 0 bases and the J gene lost 0 bases, with 12 bases spanning the gap. Germline V lookup: CDR1 SGHDN, CDR2 FVKESK. The CDR3 is made up of 18 amino acids. This CDR3 is CASSQDVEWSSYNSPLHF. The CDR3, as DNA: TGTGCCAGCAGCCAAGATGTAGAGTGGAGCTCCTATAATTCACCCCTCCACTTT.

The CDR3 DNA is TGCGCCAGCAGCCAAGAGCCGGGACAAATGAACACTGAAGCTTTCTTT. Amino acid sequence: CASSQEPGQMNTEAFF. The chain uses TRBV4-1 and TRBJ1-1, with TRBD1 as a possible D gene (6 bases). The germline gives CDR1 MGHRA, CDR2 YSYEKL. The CDR3 is 16 amino acids. V was pared by 0 bases and J by 0 bases, with 11 bases between.

The chain joins TRBV7-2 to TRBJ1-1; maybe TRBD1 (5 bases). In germline, CDR1 is SGHTA, CDR2 FQGNSA. This CDR3 spans 15 amino acids. V gave up 6 bases and J gave up 0 bases, with 14 bases separating them. The CDR3 DNA is TGTGCCAGCAGTCCTACCGGACACCTGAACACTGAAGCTTTCTTT. It encodes CASSPTGHLNTEAFF. The full variable domain, rest sourced from reference TRBV7-2 and TRBJ1-1, is GAGVSQSPSNKVTEKGKDVELRCDPISGHTALYWYRQSLGQGLEFLIYFQGNSAPDKSGLPSDRFSAERTGGSVSTLTIQRTQQEDSAVYLCASSPTGHLNTEAFFGQGTRLTVV.

The rearrangement uses TRBV27 and TRBJ1-1; D not certain. The germline V and J ends were trimmed by 0 bases and 0 bases, with 14 bases remaining between them. This CDR3 region has 17 residues. Germline V CDR1 and CDR2: MNHEY, SMNVEV (reference sequence). This CDR3 reads CASSLSNAGGVNTEAFF. Here the CDR3 DNA reads TGTGCCAGCAGTTTATCGAACGCGGGCGGAGTGAACACTGAAGCTTTCTTT.

The CDR3 sequence: CASSVSGTSPNEQFF. Written as DNA, the CDR3 is TGTGCCAGCAGCGTATCGGGGACTAGCCCCAATGAGCAGTTCTTC. J is TRBJ2-1 and V is TRBV9, with 9 nucleotides matching TRBD2. This CDR3 is built from 15 residues. Trimming removed 1 base from V and 6 bases from J; junction bases left unmatched: 5. Germline lookup yields CDR1 SGDLS and CDR2 YYNGEE.

This clone was recorded only once. This chain links TRBV11-2 with TRBJ2-4, with D possibly TRBD1 on 6 matching bases. Germline V lookup: CDR1 SGHAT, CDR2 FQNNGV. V gave up 3 bases and J gave up 6 bases, with 12 bases separating them. The CDR3 is 14 amino acids. The CDR3 here is CASSLGAYINIQYF. CDR3 DNA sequence: TGTGCCAGCAGCTTGGGGGCCTACATAAACATTCAGTACTTC.